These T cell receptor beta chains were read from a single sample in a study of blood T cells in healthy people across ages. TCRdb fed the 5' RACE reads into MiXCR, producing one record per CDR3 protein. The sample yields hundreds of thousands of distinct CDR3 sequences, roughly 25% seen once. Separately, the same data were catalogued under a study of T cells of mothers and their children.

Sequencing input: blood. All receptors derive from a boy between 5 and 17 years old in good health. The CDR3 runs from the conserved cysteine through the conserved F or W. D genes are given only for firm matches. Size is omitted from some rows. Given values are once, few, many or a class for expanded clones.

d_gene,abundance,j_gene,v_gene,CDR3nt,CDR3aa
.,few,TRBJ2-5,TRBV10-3,TGTGCCATCAGTGTGACAGCACAAGAGACCCAGTACTTC,CAISVTAQETQYF
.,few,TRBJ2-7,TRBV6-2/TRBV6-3,TGTGCCAGCAGTTACATGGGACGGAACTACGAGCAGTACTTC,CASSYMGRNYEQYF
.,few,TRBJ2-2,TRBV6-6,TGTGCCAGCAGTTACTATTTGAACGAGTGGTCCGGGGAGCTGTTTTTT,CASSYYLNEWSGELFF
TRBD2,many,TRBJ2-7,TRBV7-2,TGTGCCAGCAGCTCCCTAGCGGGAGTTTACGAGCAGTACTTC,CASSSLAGVYEQYF
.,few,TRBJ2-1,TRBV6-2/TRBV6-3,TGTGCCAGCAGTTCAGGAGGGATAAATGAGCAGTTCTTC,CASSSGGINEQFF
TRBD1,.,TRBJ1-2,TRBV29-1,TGCAGCGTTGAAGTTTGGACAGGGAGCTATGGCTACACCTTC,CSVEVWTGSYGYTF
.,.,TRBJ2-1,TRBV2,TGTGCCAGCAGTGAGGCGCTCTCGTTTAGCGGGCAGTTCTTC,CASSEALSFSGQFF
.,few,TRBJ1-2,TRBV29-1,TGCAGCGTTGAAGATAGTGAAAGCTACACCTTC,CSVEDSESYTF
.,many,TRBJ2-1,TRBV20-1,TGCAGTGCTAGAGGGCTAGGCTACAATGAGCAGTTCTTC,CSARGLGYNEQFF
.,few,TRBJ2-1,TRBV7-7,TGTGCTAGCAGCGCCTTAAACAATGAGCAGTTCTTC,CASSALNNEQFF
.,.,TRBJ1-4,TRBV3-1,TGTGCCAGCAGCCAGTTGGGGGAAAAACTGCTTTTT,CASSQLGEKLLF
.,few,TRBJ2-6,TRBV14,TGTGCCAGCGAACGGACCTCTGGGGCCAACGTCCTGACTTTC,CASERTSGANVLTF
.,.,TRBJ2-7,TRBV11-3,TGTGCCAGCAGCTCCGTAACAGGGTCCGAGCAGTACTTC,CASSSVTGSEQYF
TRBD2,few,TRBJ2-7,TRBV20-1,TGCAGTGCTAGAGATCTGGAGGCGGGAGGCACACCCTACGAGCAGTACTTC,CSARDLEAGGTPYEQYF
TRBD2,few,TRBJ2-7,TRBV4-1,TGCGCCAGCAGCCAAGTACGTCTAGCGGGTTACGAGCAGTACTTC,CASSQVRLAGYEQYF
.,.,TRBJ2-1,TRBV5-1,TGCGCCAGCAGCTTTATTCAGGGATTAACGGGTGAGCAGTTCTTC,CASSFIQGLTGEQFF
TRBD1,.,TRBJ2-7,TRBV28,TGTGCCAGCAGTCTATACCGCCGGGACAGGGGACACGAGCAGTACTTC,CASSLYRRDRGHEQYF
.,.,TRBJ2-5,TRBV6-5,TGTGCCAGCAGACTACTAGGGGAAGAGACCCAGTACTTC,CASRLLGEETQYF
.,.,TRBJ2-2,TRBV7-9,TGTGCCATAAAAAAAATTACGAACACCGGGGAGCTGTTTTTT,CAIKKITNTGELFF
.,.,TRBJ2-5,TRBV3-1,TGTGCCAGCAGCCGGGTAAAAGAGACCCAGTACTTC,CASSRVKETQYF
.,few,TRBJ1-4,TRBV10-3,TGTGCCATCAGTGGTGGGATCGCTGAAAAACTGTTTTTT,CAISGGIAEKLFF
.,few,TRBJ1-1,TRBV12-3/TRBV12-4,TGTGCCAGCAGTCGTCCGGAGCGTTCGTCTGAAGCTTTCTTT,CASSRPERSSEAFF
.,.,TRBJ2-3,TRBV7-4,TGTGCCAGCAGCTTATTCCGGGACGAGCCTCCAGGTACGCAGTATTTT,CASSLFRDEPPGTQYF
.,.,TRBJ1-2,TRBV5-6,TGTGCCAGCTTTGGACTTTATGGCTACACCTTC,CASFGLYGYTF
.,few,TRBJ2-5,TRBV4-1,TGCGCCAGCAGCCAAGAAGGGCTAGCTGAGACCCAGTACTTC,CASSQEGLAETQYF
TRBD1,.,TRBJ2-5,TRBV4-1,TGCGCCAGCAGCCAAGGTTACAGGGGTTGGGAGACCCAGTACTTC,CASSQGYRGWETQYF
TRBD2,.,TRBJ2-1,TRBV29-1,TGCAGCGTTCCCACGGGGCTAGCGGGAGAGTTCTACAATGAGCAGTTCTTC,CSVPTGLAGEFYNEQFF
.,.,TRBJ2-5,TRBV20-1,TGCAGTGCCAAGGACGCCAGCAAGACCCAGTACTTC,CSAKDASKTQYF
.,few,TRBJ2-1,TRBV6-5,TGTGCCAGCAGTCCCTCGGTGTCAGCCCCGGGCTCCTACAATGAGCAGTTCTTC,CASSPSVSAPGSYNEQFF
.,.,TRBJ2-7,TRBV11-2,TGTGCCAGCAGCTTCGGAAGAAAAAACGAGCAGTACTTC,CASSFGRKNEQYF
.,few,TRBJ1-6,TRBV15,TGTGCCACCAGCACCCCAGGGAAATCCGGCTCCTATAATTCACCCCTCCACTTT,CATSTPGKSGSYNSPLHF
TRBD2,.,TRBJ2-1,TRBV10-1,TGCGCCAGTCTGCGCCCTCCTCGACTAGCGGGAGGCGGTGAGCAGTTCTTC,CASLRPPRLAGGGEQFF
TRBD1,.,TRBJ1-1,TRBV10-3,TGTGCCATCAGTGACCACGGACAGGGATTAAACACTGAAGCTTTCTTT,CAISDHGQGLNTEAFF
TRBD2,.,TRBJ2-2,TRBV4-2,TGTGCCAGCAGCAAAGCGGGGTCTAACACCGGGGAGCTGTTTTTT,CASSKAGSNTGELFF